This T cell receptor beta chain was documented in a study of blood T cell repertoires in COVID-19. Study-wide background: Collection of acute and convalescent COVID-19 samples took place in the United States, Italy and Spain. PBMCs, B-cell-depleted T cells, or T cells provided the cDNA or gDNA that made up the material.

This clone was observed once. In the source study's methods: Amplifying reference gene primers gave estimates of nucleated cell counts. The assay was immunoSEQ multiplex PCR, and TCRdb's table has in-frame clones only and misses some. V, J and clone size derive from that table, while D and trimming were established from the DNA sequence. The sample comprises under 80,000 clones, around 79% of which are singletons, and roughly 11% rests with the top ten. V lost 3 bases and J lost 3, with 18 bases in between. Germline CDR1 DFQATT, CDR2 SNEGSKA (reference sequence). This CDR3 spans 15 amino acids. The sequence was obtained from a man in his fifties or sixties with acute or convalescent COVID-19. This chain connects TRBV20-1 to TRBJ2-7; possibly TRBD2 for D (5 bases). Sequenced material: peripheral blood. The CDR3 DNA follows: TGCAGTGCTAGTTGGGAGCTATTACCGCGCTACGAGCAGTACTTC. This sequence encodes CSASWELLPRYEQYF.